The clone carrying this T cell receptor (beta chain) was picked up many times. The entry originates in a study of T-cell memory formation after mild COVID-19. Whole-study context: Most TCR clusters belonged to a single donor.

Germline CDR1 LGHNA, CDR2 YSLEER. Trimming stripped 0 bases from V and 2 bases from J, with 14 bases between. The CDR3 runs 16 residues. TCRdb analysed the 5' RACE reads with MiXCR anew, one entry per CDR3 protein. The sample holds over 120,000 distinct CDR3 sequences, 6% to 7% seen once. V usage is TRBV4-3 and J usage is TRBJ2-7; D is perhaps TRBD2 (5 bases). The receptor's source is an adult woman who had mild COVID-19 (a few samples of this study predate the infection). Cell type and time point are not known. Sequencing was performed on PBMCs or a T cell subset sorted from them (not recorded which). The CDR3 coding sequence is TGCGCCAGCAGCCAAGATCATGTGGGGAGCGCCTACGAGCAGTACTTC. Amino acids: CASSQDHVGSAYEQYF.